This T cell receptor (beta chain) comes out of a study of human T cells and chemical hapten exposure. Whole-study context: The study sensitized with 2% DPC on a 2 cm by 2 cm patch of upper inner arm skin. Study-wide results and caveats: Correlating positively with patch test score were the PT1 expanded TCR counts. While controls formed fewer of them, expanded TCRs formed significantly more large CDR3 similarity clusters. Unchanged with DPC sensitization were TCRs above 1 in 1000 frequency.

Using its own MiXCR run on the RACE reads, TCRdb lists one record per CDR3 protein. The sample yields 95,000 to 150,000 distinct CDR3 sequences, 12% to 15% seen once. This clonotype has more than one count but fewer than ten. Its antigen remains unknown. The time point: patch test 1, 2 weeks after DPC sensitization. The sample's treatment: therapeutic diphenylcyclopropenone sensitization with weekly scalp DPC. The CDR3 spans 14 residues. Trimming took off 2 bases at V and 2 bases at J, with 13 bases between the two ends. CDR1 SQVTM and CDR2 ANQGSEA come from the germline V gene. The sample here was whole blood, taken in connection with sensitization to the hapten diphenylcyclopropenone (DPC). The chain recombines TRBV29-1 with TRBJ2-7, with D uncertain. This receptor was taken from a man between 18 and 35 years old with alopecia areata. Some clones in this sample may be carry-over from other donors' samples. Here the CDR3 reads CSVESTVSPYEQYF. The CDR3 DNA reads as TGCAGCGTTGAATCGACCGTATCTCCCTACGAGCAGTACTTC.